These T cell receptor beta chains were read from a single sample in a study of blood T cell repertoires in COVID-19. Clones were read by immunoSEQ multiplex PCR, and TCRdb kept only the in-frame ones, dropping some. The data hold roughly 96,000 clones, with around 80% observed a single time. The sample consisted of peripheral blood. The receptor set was obtained from a man aged 55 to 70 with acute or convalescent COVID-19. The CDR3 runs from the conserved cysteine through the conserved F or W. The D gene is left open where the match is weak. The size field is filled for only some rows; it gives once, few, many or a size class.

D gene,clone size,J gene,V gene,CDR3 protein,CDR3 DNA
-,-,TRBJ2-3,TRBV24-1,CATSGPADTQYF,TGTGCCACCAGTGGTCCGGCAGATACGCAGTATTTT
TRBD1,-,TRBJ1-2,TRBV30,CAWKSFRGRFYGYTF,TGTGCCTGGAAAAGTTTCAGGGGGCGCTTTTATGGCTACACCTTC
-,-,TRBJ2-3,TRBV7-6,CASSFGGTSWSTDTQYF,TGTGCCAGCAGCTTCGGCGGGACGTCGTGGAGCACAGATACGCAGTATTTT
TRBD2,-,TRBJ2-7,TRBV30,CAWAGGPDEQYF,TGTGCCTGGGCGGGGGGGCCGGACGAGCAGTACTTC
TRBD1,-,TRBJ1-5,TRBV23-1,CASISRDRDNQPQHF,TGCGCCAGCATATCCCGGGACAGAGACAATCAGCCCCAGCATTTT
TRBD2,-,TRBJ2-2,TRBV9,CASSIGRTSGTAGELFF,TGTGCCAGCAGCATAGGCCGGACTAGCGGTACAGCCGGGGAGCTGTTTTTT
TRBD1,-,TRBJ2-7,TRBV30,CAWRTGGDRASYEQYF,TGTGCCTGGAGGACTGGGGGGGACAGGGCGTCCTACGAGCAGTACTTC
TRBD1,-,TRBJ2-7,TRBV30,CAWGTALAYEQYF,TGTGCCTGGGGGACAGCCCTAGCCTACGAGCAGTACTTC
TRBD1,-,TRBJ2-1,TRBV19,CASSIDRGAYNEQFF,TGTGCCAGTAGTATCGACAGGGGGGCCTACAATGAGCAGTTCTTC
-,-,TRBJ1-1,TRBV9,CASSVDQGLGEAFF,TGTGCCAGCAGCGTAGACCAGGGACTTGGTGAAGCTTTCTTT
TRBD1,-,TRBJ1-2,TRBV15,CATSPGGTGGDGYTF,TGTGCCACCAGCCCCGGAGGAACAGGGGGCGATGGCTACACCTTC
TRBD1,-,TRBJ1-2,TRBV3-1/TRBV3-2,CASSPGGNYGYTF,TGTGCCAGCAGCCCAGGGGGCAACTATGGCTACACCTTC
-,-,TRBJ2-3,TRBV27,CASSFGGATDTQYF,TGTGCCAGCAGTTTTGGCGGAGCCACAGATACGCAGTATTTT
-,-,TRBJ1-4,TRBV11-2,CASSLDGRRESEKLFF,TGTGCCAGCAGCTTAGATGGTAGACGGGAGAGTGAAAAACTGTTTTTT
-,-,TRBJ2-3,TRBV7-2,CASNDLRPGADTQYF,TGTGCCAGCAACGATTTACGGCCAGGGGCAGATACGCAGTATTTT
TRBD1,-,TRBJ1-1,TRBV2,CASRIDRGLTEAFF,TGTGCCAGCAGGATCGACAGGGGGCTCACTGAAGCTTTCTTT
TRBD1,few,TRBJ1-6,TRBV19,CASSGQGNTGSPLHF,TGTGCCAGTAGTGGACAGGGAAATACCGGTTCACCCCTCCACTTT
TRBD1,-,TRBJ2-5,TRBV5-8,CASSPDRAETQYF,TGTGCCAGCAGTCCGGACAGGGCAGAGACCCAGTACTTC
TRBD2,-,TRBJ2-3,TRBV27,CASTLRSGGTDTQYF,TGTGCCAGCACTTTACGTAGCGGGGGCACAGATACGCAGTATTTT
TRBD1,-,TRBJ1-2,TRBV19,CASRGQPYGYTF,TGTGCCAGTCGGGGACAGCCCTATGGCTACACCTTC
-,-,TRBJ2-5,TRBV21-1,CASSNPGSLQETQYF,TGTGCCAGCAGCAATCCGGGGTCCCTCCAAGAGACCCAGTACTTC
-,-,TRBJ2-6,TRBV5-6,CASSPDSAGANVLTF,TGTGCCAGCAGCCCGGACAGCGCTGGGGCCAACGTCCTGACTTTC
-,-,TRBJ2-3,TRBV5-8,CASSLGGGGIGTDTQYF,TGTGCCAGCAGCCTCGGAGGAGGTGGGATTGGCACAGATACGCAGTATTTT
-,-,TRBJ2-1,TRBV27,CASSPLGNEQFF,TGTGCCAGCAGCCCCCTAGGCAATGAGCAGTTCTTC
-,-,TRBJ1-5,TRBV6-4,CASSEGEGPQHF,TGTGCCAGCAGTGAAGGCGAGGGGCCCCAGCATTTT
TRBD2,-,TRBJ2-7,TRBV2,CASSESGSAGVYYEQYF,TGTGCCAGCAGTGAATCGGGGTCAGCGGGGGTTTACTACGAGCAGTACTTC
TRBD1,once,TRBJ1-4,TRBV6-2/TRBV6-3,CASSYRRGGDSEKLFF,TGTGCCAGCAGTTACCGGAGAGGGGGCGACTCTGAAAAACTGTTTTTT
-,-,TRBJ1-5,TRBV5-1,CASSPVGGGSNQPQHF,TGCGCCAGCAGCCCGGTGGGGGGGGGTAGCAATCAGCCCCAGCATTTT
-,-,TRBJ1-1,TRBV7-9,CASSTRPGVDTEAFF,TGTGCCAGCAGCACTCGACCCGGAGTGGACACTGAAGCTTTCTTT
-,-,TRBJ2-3,TRBV6-6,CASSRLMAGASISTDTQYF,TGTGCCAGCAGTCGGTTGATGGCGGGGGCTTCAATAAGCACAGATACGCAGTATTTT